This T cell receptor (beta chain) was found in a study of blood T cell repertoires in COVID-19. The germline CDR1 and CDR2 sequences are PRHDT and FYEKMQ (reference sequence). Trimming stripped 2 bases from V and 4 bases from J, with 3 bases between. This CDR3 region has 12 residues. Patients of the Seattle cohort, enrolled during active infection, were followed longitudinally. Under the authors' procedure: Amplified reference gene primers provided the basis for estimating nucleated cell counts. TCRdb's table, derived via immunoSEQ multiplex PCR, lists solely in-frame clones and lacks some. Clonal size and the V and J genes are those of that table, whereas D and trimming came from the DNA. The table has 250,000 to 350,000 clones, about nine tenths seen once.

The chain couples TRBV13 to TRBJ1-5; no clear D. The sample consisted of peripheral blood. The clonotype originates from a woman aged 30 to 39 with COVID-19, enrolled during active disease. In nucleotides, the CDR3 is TGTGCCAGCAGCTTACGGAATCAGCCCCAGCATTTT. Translation gives CASSLRNQPQHF.